This T cell receptor (beta chain) was observed in a study of cytomegalovirus exposure and HLA in healthy donors. In the study overall: The platform used for the 120 validation repertoires matched that of the approximately 710 first-cohort repertoires, a later analysis reported.

The repertoire was sequenced with immunoSEQ multiplex PCR; TCRdb's copy has only in-frame clones and lacks some. This sample yields about 360,000 clones, of which more than 80% are seen a single time; 0.83% belongs to the top ten. Trimming removed 8 bases from V and 0 bases from J, with 10 bases in between. Germline loops: CDR1 MNHEY, CDR2 SVGAGI. The CDR3 contains 13 residues. The receptor's source is a woman between 18 and 29 years old in good health and CMV-seronegative. The sample comprised PBMCs. This sequence joins TRBV6-5 and TRBJ1-1, with a possible D match to TRBD1 (5 bases). The CDR3 DNA reads TGTGCCAGCCAGGGCCTGATGAACACTGAAGCTTTCTTT. It is translated as CASQGLMNTEAFF.